A selection of T cell receptor beta chains follows, all from one sample in a study of T cell responses to AZD1222 COVID-19 vaccine. Sequencing was performed with immunoSEQ multiplex PCR; in TCRdb, only in-frame clones are kept and a portion is missing. This table has over 120,000 clones, 70% to 90% appearing once. The material was peripheral blood, obtained on day 0 of AZD1222 vaccination. The source is an adult in good health. Both conserved end residues are part of each CDR3. D genes are given only for firm matches. Clone size, where shown, is once, few, many, or a class for clones that have expanded.

j_call v_call d_call clone_size cdr3_aa cdr3_nt
TRBJ1-2 TRBV15 NA NA CATSRGAGDGYTF TGTGCCACCAGCAGAGGGGCAGGGGATGGCTACACCTTC
TRBJ1-1 TRBV28 TRBD1 NA CASYVYGTGALNTEAFF TGTGCCAGCTACGTTTACGGGACAGGGGCCCTGAACACTGAAGCTTTCTTT
TRBJ1-2 TRBV4-2 NA NA CASSQGAADDGGYTF TGTGCCAGCAGCCAAGGAGCGGCGGACGACGGTGGCTACACCTTC
TRBJ2-2 TRBV7-2 NA few CASSSTNANTGELFF TGTGCCAGCAGCTCCACAAATGCGAACACCGGGGAGCTGTTTTTT
TRBJ1-1 TRBV5-1 NA NA CASSSGTSSSEAFF TGCGCCAGCAGCTCCGGGACAAGTTCGTCTGAAGCTTTCTTT
TRBJ2-6 TRBV27 NA NA CATTTGSGANVLTF TGTGCCACCACCACAGGGTCTGGGGCCAACGTCCTGACTTTC
TRBJ1-5 TRBV30 NA NA CAWSVSGTPLQPPQHF TGTGCCTGGAGTGTAAGTGGGACCCCCCTGCAGCCGCCCCAGCATTTT
TRBJ1-3 TRBV12-3/TRBV12-4 TRBD1 NA CASSPDRGNTIYF TGTGCCAGCAGCCCGGACAGGGGAAACACCATATATTTT
TRBJ1-4 TRBV5-1 TRBD1 NA CASSSQGARTLNEKLFF TGCGCCAGCAGCTCACAGGGGGCTCGGACCCTTAATGAAAAACTGTTTTTT
TRBJ1-3 TRBV10-3 NA NA CAILTGRSGNTIYF TGTGCCATCCTTACAGGTCGCTCTGGAAACACCATATATTTT
TRBJ2-3 TRBV6-5 TRBD2 few CASSLGTSGEEYF TGTGCCAGCAGTCTGGGGACTAGCGGGGAAGAGTATTTT
TRBJ2-3 TRBV5-1 TRBD2 NA CASSLGGGPNTDTQYF TGCGCCAGCAGCTTGGGGGGAGGGCCGAACACAGATACGCAGTATTTT
TRBJ2-1 TRBV19 TRBD1 NA CASGGTGKTLGDEQFF TGTGCCTCTGGCGGGACAGGGAAGACACTGGGGGATGAGCAGTTCTTC
TRBJ1-1 TRBV19 TRBD1 NA CASRTGLNTEAFF TGTGCCAGTAGGACAGGGCTGAACACTGAAGCTTTCTTT
TRBJ1-1 TRBV7-9 NA NA CASSSDGGNTEAFF TGTGCCAGCAGCTCCGATGGGGGGAACACTGAAGCTTTCTTT